This TCR beta chain is drawn from a study of blood T cell repertoires in COVID-19. Overall study context: Sources were T cells, B-cell-depleted T cells, or PBMCs; the material itself was cDNA or gDNA.

TCRdb's table, derived via immunoSEQ multiplex PCR, lists solely in-frame clones and lacks some. The sample yields 250,000 to 350,000 clones, more than 80% seen once. This CDR3 region has 15 residues. Trimming removed 3 bases from V and 0 bases from J, with 9 bases in between. Per germline, CDR1 SGHNT and CDR2 YYREEE (reference sequence). V and J are TRBV5-4 and TRBJ1-4; D is perhaps TRBD1 (5 bases). Source material: peripheral blood. This TCR came from a woman aged 50 to 60 with COVID-19, enrolled during active disease. The CDR3 reads CASSSQGPTNEKLFF. In nucleotides, the CDR3 is TGTGCCAGCAGCTCCCAGGGTCCAACTAATGAAAAACTGTTTTTT.